The sequence of this T cell receptor (beta chain) was determined in a study of blood T cell repertoires in COVID-19. Across the whole study: COVID-19 samples, acute and convalescent, were from the United States, Italy and Spain. T cells, B-cell-depleted T cells, or PBMCs provided the cDNA or gDNA that served as material.

Membership in each cohort depended on participant-reported clinical history. V lost 1 base, J lost 4 bases, and 3 bases stayed unmatched. CDR3 length: 14 amino acids. The germline V gene encodes CDR1 MGHRA and CDR2 YSYEKL. This clone was counted only a few times. The identical CDR3 is also encoded by other nucleotide sequences in the sample. Method: immunoSEQ multiplex PCR; TCRdb's copy keeps in-frame clones and lacks some. The table includes 150,000 or so clones, approximately 88% detected once. Material: PBMCs or T cells enriched from blood (not recorded which). This TCR derives from a man between 65 and 79 years old who had been exposed to COVID-19. This chain joins TRBV4-1 and TRBJ1-2, with 7 bases that match TRBD1. CDR3 sequence (DNA): TGCGCCAGCAGCCAAGGGACAGGAGGCTATGGCTACACCTTC. Amino acid sequence: CASSQGTGGYGYTF.